A single T cell receptor beta chain is shown here with its context. Within the sample, other DNA sequences also encode this same CDR3. Sequencing used immunoSEQ multiplex PCR; TCRdb keeps in-frame clones, though not all of them. The profile covers just under 100,000 clones, with about 95% appearing a single time and 0.2% to 0.25% taken by the ten largest. The data originate from a study of technical replicates of blood from a handful of donors. This receptor was taken from a human donor in good health. Sequenced material: T cells isolated from PBMCs.

The CDR3 DNA is TGTGCCAGCAGCACCTCGGGGAGGGAGGAGACCCAGTACTTC. Its protein is CASSTSGREETQYF. The rearrangement joins TRBV5-4 to TRBJ2-5; TRBD2 agrees at 7 bases. The CDR3 sequence is 14 residues long. V was clipped by 4 bases and J by 5 bases; unmatched bases: 8. Germline CDR1 SGHNT, CDR2 YYREEE (reference sequence).